This T cell receptor (beta chain) was identified during a study of blood T cells in healthy people across ages. Study-wide results and caveats: Measured against age, TCR beta diversity per million T cells decreased in a roughly linear manner. More naive CD4+ cells and higher diversity were found in long-lived than in aged donors.

Sample-barcoded 5' priming and a J-beta primer mix drove a second PCR of about 6 to 12 cycles. A template-switch adaptor that had 12 random nucleotides put a tag on each cDNA molecule. CDR3-containing paired-end reads numbering at least 2.5 million came from each sample. TCRdb recomputed calls from the 5' RACE reads with MiXCR, one row per CDR3 protein. The sample gives more than 650,000 distinct CDR3 sequences, about a fifth of which show up once; around 22% is in the top ten. Germline assignment: CDR1 DFQATT and CDR2 SNEGSKA (reference sequence). The CDR3 is 17 amino acids. Trimming at V came to 6 bases and at J to 2 bases, leaving 11 bases not matched to a gene. Ten or more counts support this clonotype. Its matching antigen is unknown.

Input material: blood. This sequence joins TRBV20-1 and TRBJ2-6; 9 nucleotides align to TRBD1. This receptor was obtained from a man in his sixties or seventies in good health. The CDR3 sequence: CSAQLDRGIAGANVLTF. DNA for the CDR3: TGCAGTGCCCAACTGGACAGGGGAATCGCTGGGGCCAACGTCCTGACTTTC.